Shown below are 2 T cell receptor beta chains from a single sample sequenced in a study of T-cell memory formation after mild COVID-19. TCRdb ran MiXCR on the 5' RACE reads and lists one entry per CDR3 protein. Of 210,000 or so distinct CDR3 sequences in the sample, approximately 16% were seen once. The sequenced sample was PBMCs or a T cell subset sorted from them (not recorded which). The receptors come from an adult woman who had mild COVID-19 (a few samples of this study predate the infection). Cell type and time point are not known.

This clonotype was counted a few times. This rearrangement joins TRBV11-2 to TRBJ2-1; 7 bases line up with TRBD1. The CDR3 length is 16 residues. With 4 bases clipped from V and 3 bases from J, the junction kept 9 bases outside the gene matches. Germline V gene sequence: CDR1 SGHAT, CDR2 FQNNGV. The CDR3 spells CASSSAGTVLYNEQFF. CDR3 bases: TGTGCCAGCAGCTCCGCTGGGACAGTACTCTACAATGAGCAGTTCTTC. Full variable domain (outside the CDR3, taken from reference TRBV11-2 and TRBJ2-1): EAGVAQSPRYKIIEKRQSVAFWCNPISGHATLYWYQQILGQGPKLLIQFQNNGVVDDSQLPKDRFSAERLKGVDSTLKIQPAKLEDSAVYLCASSSAGTVLYNEQFFGPGTRLTVL.

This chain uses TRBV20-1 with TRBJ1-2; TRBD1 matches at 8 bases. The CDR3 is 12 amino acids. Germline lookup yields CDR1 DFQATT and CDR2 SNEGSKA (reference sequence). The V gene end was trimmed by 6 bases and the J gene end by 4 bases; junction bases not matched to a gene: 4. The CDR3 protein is CSASGQGYGYTF. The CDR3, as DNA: TGCAGTGCCTCCGGACAGGGCTATGGCTACACCTTC.